These T cell receptor beta chains were read from a single sample in a study of beta chain features in type 1 diabetes. The method was immunoSEQ multiplex PCR; TCRdb's version includes in-frame clones alone and lacks a portion of them. The data contain roughly 230,000 clones, over 8.5% of them singletons. Sequenced: naive CD4+ T cells from blood. These receptors all come from a woman between 18 and 30 years old in good health. The CDR3 runs from the conserved cysteine through the conserved F or W. The D gene is left open where the match is weak. The listing skips clone size in some rows; elsewhere it reads once, few, many or a size class.

j_call clone_size d_call v_call cdr3_aa cdr3_nt
TRBJ1-1 few NA TRBV6-5 CASRAQGNTEAFF TGTGCCAGCAGGGCACAGGGGAACACTGAAGCTTTCTTT
TRBJ2-3 NA TRBD2 TRBV5-1 CASRTSGTMTDTQYF TGCGCCAGCAGGACTAGCGGGACGATGACAGATACGCAGTATTTT
TRBJ1-2 few TRBD1 TRBV19 CASSRDSRSYGYTF TGTGCCAGTAGTCGGGACAGTCGAAGTTATGGCTACACCTTC
TRBJ1-5 few NA TRBV27 CASSLTGSQPQHF TGTGCCAGCAGTTTAACAGGGAGCCAGCCCCAGCATTTT
TRBJ2-7 few NA TRBV7-9 CASSLVGSTAYEQYF TGTGCCAGCAGCTTAGTGGGGTCGACAGCTTACGAGCAGTACTTC
TRBJ2-7 many NA TRBV19 CASSQADSPVYEQYF TGTGCCAGTAGCCAGGCAGACAGTCCCGTCTACGAGCAGTACTTC
TRBJ2-7 NA TRBD1 TRBV9 CASSGGQGNYEQYF TGTGCCAGCAGCGGGGGACAGGGGAACTACGAGCAGTACTTC
TRBJ2-7 few NA TRBV6-1 CGAAPVSRSYEQYF TGTGGCGCCGCCCCGGTATCCCGCTCCTACGAGCAGTACTTC
TRBJ1-3 NA NA TRBV5-4 CASREAGQYAGNTIYF TGTGCCAGCAGGGAGGCAGGCCAATACGCTGGAAACACCATATATTTT
TRBJ2-1 many TRBD1 TRBV25-1 CASSGYRGPYEQFF TGTGCCAGCAGTGGTTACAGGGGGCCCTATGAGCAGTTCTTC
TRBJ1-5 NA NA TRBV7-2 CASRLTGTHQPQHF TGTGCCAGCAGACTTACAGGGACCCATCAGCCCCAGCATTTT
TRBJ2-1 few TRBD1 TRBV7-9 CASSAPGQGANEQFF TGTGCCAGCAGCGCACCGGGACAGGGGGCGAATGAGCAGTTCTTC
TRBJ2-1 NA NA TRBV7-9 CASSLIRGSYNEQFF TGTGCCAGCAGCTTAATCCGGGGCTCCTACAATGAGCAGTTCTTC
TRBJ2-7 NA TRBD1 TRBV6-5 CASSYGTGLNEQYF TGTGCCAGCAGTTACGGGACAGGGTTGAACGAGCAGTACTTC